These 20 T cell receptor beta chains were sequenced from one sample in a study of early stage breast cancer tumors. Sequencing used immunoSEQ multiplex PCR; TCRdb keeps in-frame clones, though not all of them. This sample has around 20,000 clones, with around 82% found just once. Sample: blood. The origin of the receptors is a person aged 65-85 years with breast cancer.

V usage is TRBV6-6 and J usage is TRBJ2-2; D ambiguous. Germline loops: CDR1 MNHNY, CDR2 SVGAGI (reference sequence). The CDR3 is 11 residues long. Trimming cost V 4 bases and J 6 bases, with 3 bases left between them. CDR3 DNA sequence: TGTGCCAGCAGTTCGGCCGGGGAGCTGTTTTTT. Protein product: CASSSAGELFF.

This rearrangement joins TRBV14 to TRBJ1-1; 7 bases line up with TRBD1. J gave up 1 base and V 6 bases, and 8 bases lay outside the gene matches. This CDR3 is built from 15 residues. From germline, CDR1 is SGHDN and CDR2 FVKESK. For the CDR3, the DNA is TGTGCCAGCAGTCAGACAGGGCTACGGAACACTGAAGCTTTCTTT. This encodes CASSQTGLRNTEAFF.

Here the CDR3 DNA reads TGTGCCAGCACCCGACTAGCGGGGGCGTACAATGAGCAGTTCTTC. Protein sequence: CASTRLAGAYNEQFF. This rearrangement joins TRBV7-2 to TRBJ2-1; 12 bases fit TRBD2. The junction had 5 bases not matched to a gene; V was cut back by 7 bases and J by 4 bases. Germline CDR1 reads SGHTA; CDR2 reads FQGNSA. The CDR3 has 15 amino acids. The full variable domain, rest sourced from reference TRBV7-2 and TRBJ2-1, is GAGVSQSPSNKVTEKGKDVELRCDPISGHTALYWYRQSLGQGLEFLIYFQGNSAPDKSGLPSDRFSAERTGGSVSTLTIQRTQQEDSAVYLCASTRLAGAYNEQFFGPGTRLTVL.

The V call is TRBV15, the J call TRBJ2-7, with 7 bases matching TRBD1. The junction had 3 bases not matched to a gene; V was cut back by 1 base and J by 3 bases. This CDR3 region has 14 residues. Germline V gene sequence: CDR1 LNHNV, CDR2 YYDKDF (reference sequence). CDR3 in amino acids: CATSRGGQIYEQYF. CDR3 DNA: TGTGCCACCAGCAGAGGGGGACAGATCTACGAGCAGTACTTC. Full variable domain (outside the CDR3, taken from reference TRBV15 and TRBJ2-7): DAMVIQNPRYQVTQFGKPVTLSCSQTLNHNVMYWYQQKSSQAPKLLFHYYDKDFNNEADTPDNFQSRRPNTSFCFLDIRSPGLGDTAMYLCATSRGGQIYEQYFGPGTRLTVT.

CDR3 DNA: TGTGCCATCAGTGAATTGACAGATTATAATTCACCCCTCCACTTT. Translation: CAISELTDYNSPLHF. The rearrangement links TRBV10-3 to TRBJ1-6; D may be TRBD1 (5 bases). The CDR3 extends over 15 amino acids. Trimming left V 3 bases short and J 4 bases short, with 10 bases between. Germline assignment: CDR1 ENHRY and CDR2 SYGVKD.

The chain recombines TRBV9 with TRBJ2-3; TRBD2 aligns across 11 bases. V gave up 3 bases and J gave up 0 bases; unmatched junction bases: 3. The germline V gene encodes CDR1 SGDLS and CDR2 YYNGEE. This CDR3 comprises 16 residues. DNA of the CDR3: TGTGCCAGCAGCGCCCTAGCGGGGGGAAGCACAGATACGCAGTATTTT. It yields the protein CASSALAGGSTDTQYF. The whole variable domain, filled in from reference TRBV9 and TRBJ2-3, reads DSGVTQTPKHLITATGQRVTLRCSPRSGDLSVYWYQQSLDQGLQFLIQYYNGEERAKGNILERFSAQQFPDLHSELNLSSLELGDSALYFCASSALAGGSTDTQYFGPGTRLTVL.

This clone was counted only a few times. This rearrangement joins TRBV27 to TRBJ1-5, with D possibly matching TRBD1 (6 bases). The CDR3 is 14 amino acids. Germline loops: CDR1 MNHEY, CDR2 SMNVEV (reference sequence). V lost 3 bases and J 5 bases, leaving 11 bases between the germline ends. The CDR3 DNA follows: TGTGCCAGCAGTTTCGCGGGGGGCCATCAGCCCCAGCATTTT. It translates to CASSFAGGHQPQHF.

The CDR3 loop reads CASSLEAGGTYEQYF. The DNA of the CDR3 is TGCGCCAGCAGCTTGGAAGCGGGGGGCACCTACGAGCAGTACTTC. This rearrangement joins TRBV5-1 to TRBJ2-7; 9 nucleotides line up with TRBD2. The germline V gene encodes CDR1 SGHRS and CDR2 YFSETQ. The ends lost 0 bases at V and 2 bases at J; junction bases unmatched: 3. The CDR3 runs to 15 residues.

The genes are TRBV9 and TRBJ2-1, with D tentatively TRBD1 (5 bases). Deletions cut 3 bases from V and 11 bases from J, with 18 bases between. Per the germline V gene, CDR1 is SGDLS and CDR2 is YYNGEE. This CDR3 contains 14 residues. The CDR3 loop is CASSGSSWGVKQFF. The CDR3 region has the DNA TGTGCCAGCAGCGGTAGTTCATGGGGCGTCAAGCAGTTCTTC. Looking up the rest from reference TRBV9 and TRBJ2-1 gives the full variable domain: DSGVTQTPKHLITATGQRVTLRCSPRSGDLSVYWYQQSLDQGLQFLIQYYNGEERAKGNILERFSAQQFPDLHSELNLSSLELGDSALYFCASSGSSWGVKQFFGPGTRLTVL.

The chain recombines TRBV6-5 with TRBJ2-5; a weak D match, TRBD2 (6 bases). CDR1 MNHEY and CDR2 SVGAGI come from the germline V gene. V lost 6 bases and J 4 bases, leaving 12 bases between the germline ends. The CDR3 contains 13 residues. CDR3: CASRNGGVETQYF. The CDR3 DNA is TGTGCCAGCAGGAACGGAGGGGTAGAGACCCAGTACTTC.

This chain links TRBV5-1 with TRBJ2-1; 8 bases are a match to TRBD1. V trimming: 4 bases; J trimming: 1 base; junction bases outside the gene matches: 7. Per the germline V gene, CDR1 is SGHRS and CDR2 is YFSETQ. This CDR3 has 16 amino acids. CDR3 sequence: CASSPPDRGSYNEQFF. The DNA for the CDR3 is TGCGCCAGCAGCCCCCCTGACAGGGGTTCCTACAATGAGCAGTTCTTC.

The rearrangement uses TRBV4-1 and TRBJ2-2; D possibly corresponds to TRBD2 (5 bases). The CDR3 covers 16 residues. Germline CDR1 is MGHRA and CDR2 is YSYEKL. Trimming removed 0 bases from V and 7 bases from J, with 15 bases in between. CDR3 in DNA: TGCGCCAGCAGCCAAGATAGGGTAGCGAAGGACGGGGAGCTGTTTTTT. Amino acids: CASSQDRVAKDGELFF.

This clone was seen a handful of times. This chain connects TRBV7-9 to TRBJ1-2; no clear D. The CDR3 has 13 residues. CDR1 SEHNR and CDR2 FQNEAQ come from the germline V gene (reference sequence). Trimming stripped 5 bases from V and 14 bases from J, with 21 bases between. This chain's CDR3 is CASSGRDQAAQTF. The CDR3 DNA follows: TGTGCCAGCAGCGGAAGAGATCAGGCAGCCCAAACCTTC.

This clone came up a few times. This chain uses TRBV5-6 with TRBJ1-5; perhaps TRBD1 as D (6 bases). CDR1 and CDR2 (germline): SGHDT, YYEEEE. The CDR3 totals 15 residues. Trimming pared 4 bases from V and 0 bases from J, leaving 11 bases between. As DNA, the CDR3 is TGTGCCAGCAGCCAGAGAGGGGGTAGCAATCAGCCCCAGCATTTT. Residues: CASSQRGGSNQPQHF.

This chain links TRBV30 with TRBJ2-7, with D perhaps TRBD2 (6 bases). The length of the CDR3 is 13 residues. The V gene's germline CDR1 is GTSNPN and CDR2 SVGIG (reference sequence). V was cut by 2 bases and J by 4 bases, with 12 bases left in between. As DNA, the CDR3 is TGTGCCTGGAGTCGCGGGGCGGGTTACGAGCAGTACTTC. This encodes CAWSRGAGYEQYF.

V is TRBV14 and J is TRBJ1-2; D ambiguous. There are 18 residues in the CDR3. The germline V gene has CDR1 SGHDN and CDR2 FVKESK. V was cut by 0 bases and J by 1 base, with 18 bases left in between. CDR3 amino acids: CASSQDPRRLDFNYGYTF. In DNA form, the CDR3 reads TGTGCCAGCAGCCAAGATCCCCGGCGGTTAGATTTTAACTATGGCTACACCTTC.

Here the CDR3 reads CASEDSLTSNTGELFF. DNA for the CDR3: TGTGCCAGTGAGGACAGTTTGACTTCGAACACCGGGGAGCTGTTTTTT. The chain employs TRBV19 and TRBJ2-2, with a possible D match to TRBD1 (6 bases). This CDR3 region has 16 residues. V dropped 8 bases and J dropped 0 bases, with 16 bases sitting between them. The germline gives CDR1 LNHDA, CDR2 SQIVND (reference sequence).

The chain couples TRBV6-5 to TRBJ2-5; 8 bases match TRBD1. The junction had 5 bases not matched to a gene; V was cut back by 3 bases and J by 5 bases. Germline CDR1 and CDR2: MNHEY and SVGAGI. The CDR3 loop spans 14 amino acids. The DNA of the CDR3 is TGTGCCAGCAGTTATGGACAGGGCCGGGAGACCCAGTACTTC. This codes for CASSYGQGRETQYF.

The V and J genes are TRBV18 and TRBJ1-1, with D perhaps TRBD1 (5 bases). Germline V gene sequence: CDR1 KGHSH, CDR2 LQKENI. Trimming shortened V by 5 bases and J by 1 base, and 8 bases separated the two germline ends. The CDR3 is 13 residues long. This chain's CDR3 is CASSSDRNTEAFF. CDR3 sequence (DNA): TGTGCCAGCTCATCCGACAGGAACACTGAAGCTTTCTTT. Together with reference TRBV18 and TRBJ1-1, the CDR3 gives the full variable domain: NAGVMQNPRHLVRRRGQEARLRCSPMKGHSHVYWYRQLPEEGLKFMVYLQKENIIDESGMPKERFSAEFPKEGPSILRIQQVVRGDSAAYFCASSSDRNTEAFFGQGTRLTVV.

The J gene is TRBJ1-2, the V gene TRBV7-9; D is ambiguous. Germline CDR1 reads SEHNR; CDR2 reads FQNEAQ (reference sequence). CDR3 length equals 14 residues. V was pared by 6 bases and J by 5 bases, with 16 bases between. The CDR3 DNA sequence: TGTGCCAGCAGAGAAGAACAGCAAACATATGGCTACACCTTC. Its translation: CASREEQQTYGYTF.